This TCR beta chain was observed in a study of tumor and adjacent non-tumor tissue in lung cancer. Study overall: Stage I to III disease affected 10 men and 5 women aged about 30 to 85. On average, productive TCRbeta reads reached some 4.4 million per sample.

RNA was extracted from bulk tissue without any cell sorting. Donors were chemotherapy-naive, newly diagnosed lung cancer surgical patients in China, August–late 2014. CDR3 length: 15 residues. CDR1 and CDR2 (germline): MNHNS, SASEGT. A modified ARM-PCR protocol with three rounds of nested PCR amplified TCRbeta. TCRdb called the multiplex PCR reads again in MiXCR, with one record for every CDR3 protein. This table holds about 110,000 distinct CDR3 sequences, around 82% found once. A remark on this clonotype: One end of the junction is discordant with germline, which a read error may explain.

The receptor's source is a man in his sixties or seventies with non-small cell lung cancer. The chain uses TRBV6-1 and TRBJ2-7, with TRBD1 matching 8 bases. The sample consisted of lung tumor tissue. The CDR3 reads CASSVGQELNYERYF. As DNA, the CDR3 is TGTGCCAGCAGCGTGGGACAGGAGCTTAACTACGAGCGGTACTTC.